One and the same sample provided the 31 T cell receptor beta chains below, sequenced in a study of molecular identifiers for immune sequencing clone quantification. TCRdb passed the PCR reads through MiXCR, listing each CDR3 protein once. This table holds about 500,000 distinct CDR3 sequences, about 25% found once. The sequenced sample consisted of naive CD8+ T cells from blood, with Jurkat cell RNA spiked in. The sample's subset: FACS-sorted CD8+CD4-CCR7+CD45RA+ naive T cells. The receptors come from a human donor in good health. Some libraries in this study had Jurkat cell RNA spiked in.

In this sample, this clonotype turned up a few times. The DNA for the CDR3 is TGTGCCTGGAGTGCCATGGGCGCTGAAGCTTTCTTT. It yields the protein CAWSAMGAEAFF. This chain joins TRBV30 and TRBJ1-1; no firm D call. The CDR3 consists of 12 residues. CDR1 is GTSNPN and CDR2 is SVGIG in the germline V gene (reference sequence). V shed 1 base and J shed 6 bases, with 9 bases lying between them.

This clonotype was seen at least ten times. The chain joins TRBV20-1 to TRBJ2-7; 10 bases are shared with TRBD2. The ends lost 5 bases at V and 0 bases at J; junction bases unmatched: 4. CDR1 and CDR2 (germline): DFQATT, SNEGSKA (reference sequence). The CDR3 extends over 14 amino acids. The CDR3 loop reads CSAQAGGTSYEQYF. CDR3 DNA sequence: TGCAGTGCTCAAGCGGGAGGGACCTCCTACGAGCAGTACTTC.

The rearrangement links TRBV5-3 to TRBJ1-6; 10 bases match TRBD1. TRBV5-3 is an ORF, and what it does is uncertain. The V and J ends lost 8 bases and 7 bases, in that order; junction bases with no gene match: 9. The CDR3 loop spans 15 amino acids. CDR3 loop: CASSRWDRGNSPLHF. The CDR3, as DNA: TGTGCCAGCAGCAGATGGGACAGGGGAAATTCACCCCTCCACTTT.

This clonotype was observed at least ten times. The chain has TRBV6-5 and TRBJ2-3, with D possibly TRBD2 on 7 matching bases. Germline V CDR1 and CDR2: MNHEY, SVGAGI. The ends were cut back, 2 bases at V and 1 base at J, with 10 bases in the middle. The CDR3 has 15 residues. The CDR3, as DNA: TGTGCCAGCAGTTACGGAGGGGGGGGCACAGATACGCAGTATTTT. It specifies CASSYGGGGTDTQYF.

The genes are TRBV10-3 and TRBJ2-7; D unclear. CDR3 length: 13 amino acids. Germline CDR1 is ENHRY and CDR2 is SYGVKD. V was trimmed by 3 bases and J by 2 bases, leaving 8 bases between them. The CDR3 DNA sequence: TGTGCCATCAGTGAAGGCTTCCCCTACGAGCAGTACTTC. Protein sequence: CAISEGFPYEQYF.

This clonotype was detected ten times or more. This chain links TRBV6-5 with TRBJ1-4; D unclear. CDR1 and CDR2 from the germline V gene are MNHEY and SVGAGI. The V gene lost 7 bases and the J gene lost 0 bases, with 9 bases spanning the gap. The CDR3 length is 14 residues. The CDR3 DNA reads as TGTGCCAGCACCCTCAGAGCAACTAATGAAAAACTGTTTTTT. The encoded protein is CASTLRATNEKLFF.

This clonotype was counted only a few times. This sequence joins TRBV5-5 and TRBJ1-5, with TRBD1 matching over 8 bases. The CDR3 contains 15 residues. CDR1 SGHKS and CDR2 YYEKEE come from the germline V gene (reference sequence). Unmatched junction bases numbered 5, after V lost 4 bases and J lost 2 bases. CDR3 DNA sequence: TGTGCCAGCAGCACAGGGGGATATGGCAATCAGCCCCAGCATTTT. Translation gives CASSTGGYGNQPQHF.

This clonotype was observed many times. This chain connects TRBV12-3 or TRBV12-4 to TRBJ1-5, with TRBD1 matching over 8 bases. The length of the CDR3 is 14 residues. The ends lost 7 bases at V and 7 bases at J; junction bases unmatched: 9. DNA for the CDR3: TGTGCCAGCACTCCAGGGACAGGCGTGCAGCCCCAGCATTTT. The encoded protein is CASTPGTGVQPQHF.

This clonotype was seen many times. The chain's CDR3 is CASSRLETGRWDEQYF. The CDR3, as DNA: TGTGCCAGCAGCCGGCTCGAAACGGGACGGTGGGACGAGCAGTACTTC. The chain couples TRBV28 to TRBJ2-7, with D perhaps assigned TRBD1 or TRBD2 (5 bases each). The V end lost 6 bases, the J end lost 5 bases, and 23 bases lay between the germline ends. Germline V CDR1 and CDR2: MDHEN, SYDVKM. This CDR3 has 16 residues.

This clonotype was picked up a small number of times. The chain carries TRBV9 and TRBJ2-1, with 9 bases matching TRBD2. There are 16 residues in the CDR3. Germline trimming cut 0 bases from V and 7 bases from J; bases unmatched to any gene: 8. Germline V gene sequence: CDR1 SGDLS, CDR2 YYNGEE. The CDR3 DNA is TGTGCCAGCAGCGTAGGGGTAGCGGGAGCTTTGAATGAGCAGTTCTTC. Its protein is CASSVGVAGALNEQFF.

Only a few counts were recorded for this clonotype. This chain uses TRBV2 with TRBJ1-1; 8 bases fit TRBD1. Germline lookup yields CDR1 SNHLY and CDR2 FYNNEI. V lost 6 bases to trimming and J lost 0 bases; unmatched junction nucleotides: 15. This CDR3 contains 18 residues. The CDR3 DNA reads as TGTGCCAGCAGCTGGCCTCGCTCGGGACAGGCCATGAACACTGAAGCTTTCTTT. It translates to CASSWPRSGQAMNTEAFF.

The sample holds a few counts of this clonotype. The chain recombines TRBV12-3 or TRBV12-4 with TRBJ2-3; either TRBD1 or TRBD2 may fit D (5 bases each). This CDR3 comprises 14 residues. V lost 7 bases and J lost 3, with 14 bases in between. The CDR3 nucleotides read TGTGCCAGCACATTCGTGGGGGTGACAGATACGCAGTATTTT. Protein sequence: CASTFVGVTDTQYF.

On this clonotype itself: The junction departs from germline at one end; a sequencing error may be responsible. V gene TRBV6-6 combines with J gene TRBJ2-7, with 8 bases that match TRBD2. This CDR3 has 14 residues. CDR1 MNHNY and CDR2 SVGAGI come from the germline V gene (reference sequence). The chain's CDR3 is CASSPPGGPYEQHF. As DNA, the CDR3 is TGTGCCAGCAGTCCCCCGGGAGGGCCCTACGAGCAGCACTTC.

This clonotype was seen a few times. The chain uses TRBV30 and TRBJ1-1, with 8 bases matching TRBD1. Germline CDR1 is GTSNPN and CDR2 is SVGIG (reference sequence). The junction had 4 bases not matched to a gene; V was cut back by 0 bases and J by 7 bases. The CDR3 contains 13 residues. The CDR3 reads CAWSVGRGLEAFF. CDR3 DNA: TGTGCCTGGAGTGTGGGCAGGGGGCTTGAAGCTTTCTTT. The full variable domain, completed using reference TRBV30 and TRBJ1-1, is SQTIHQWPATLVQPVGSPLSLECTVEGTSNPNLYWYRQAAGRGLQLLFYSVGIGQISSEVPQNLSASRPQDRQFILSSKKLLLSDSGFYLCAWSVGRGLEAFFGQGTRLTVV.

This clonotype was counted only a few times. The chain is built from TRBV5-1 and TRBJ2-5; D is perhaps TRBD2 (6 bases). Trimming stripped 9 bases from V and 3 bases from J, with 15 bases between. Germline V lookup: CDR1 SGHRS, CDR2 YFSETQ. The CDR3 totals 13 residues. The DNA for the CDR3 is TGCGCCACCTGGTCCGGGGGAGAAGAGACCCAGTACTTC. Amino acid sequence: CATWSGGEETQYF.

Here the CDR3 DNA reads TGTGCCAGCAGCGACCGGGACCAGACGAACTATGGCTACACCTTC. It yields the protein CASSDRDQTNYGYTF. The chain recombines TRBV7-9 with TRBJ1-2; perhaps TRBD1 as D (5 bases). Trimming cost V 5 bases and J 2 bases, with 15 bases left between them. The CDR3 consists of 15 residues. Per germline, CDR1 SEHNR and CDR2 FQNEAQ (reference sequence).

Many counts were recorded for this clonotype. The chain carries TRBV29-1 and TRBJ2-7; D may be TRBD2 (5 bases). Looked up from germline, CDR1 is SQVTM and CDR2 is ANQGSEA. The CDR3 runs to 12 residues. Trimming cost V 1 base and J 4 bases, with 8 bases left between them. The CDR3 region is CSVEGGEYEQYF. The CDR3 DNA reads as TGCAGCGTTGAAGGGGGAGAGTACGAGCAGTACTTC.

Turning to this clonotype: Being one base from a much bigger clone, this may be a read error. This rearrangement joins TRBV4-3 to TRBJ1-1; TRBD1 is a possible D gene (6 bases). V was cut by 4 bases and J by 5 bases, with 14 bases left in between. Per germline, CDR1 LGHNA and CDR2 YSLEER. The length of the CDR3 is 14 residues. The CDR3 DNA reads as TGCGCCAGCAGCCGGGACATCACAGGAACTGAAGCTTTCTTT. Translated: CASSRDITGTEAFF.

The sample holds a few counts of this clonotype. The gene calls are TRBV6-2 or TRBV6-3 and TRBJ2-1, with a tentative D call TRBD2 (7 bases). The CDR3 consists of 15 residues. Germline V gene lookup returns CDR1 MNHEY and CDR2 SVGEGT. Trimming cost V 6 bases and J 3 bases, with 15 bases left between them. The CDR3, as DNA: TGTGCCAGCAGCCCGTTTAGGGGGGGCTACAATGAGCAGTTCTTC. Its protein product is CASSPFRGGYNEQFF.

In this sample, this clonotype turned up many times. V gene TRBV7-6 combines with J gene TRBJ2-3, with D maybe TRBD1 (5 bases). The germline V gene encodes CDR1 SGHVS and CDR2 FNYEAQ. The V and J ends lost 2 bases and 3 bases respectively, with 12 bases between them. The CDR3 extends over 15 amino acids. The CDR3 loop is CASSLLVRDTDTQYF. CDR3 nucleotide sequence: TGTGCCAGCAGCTTACTCGTCAGGGATACAGATACGCAGTATTTT. Supplemented by reference TRBV7-6 and TRBJ2-3, the full variable domain reads GAGVSQSPRYKVTKRGQDVALRCDPISGHVSLYWYRQALGQGPEFLTYFNYEAQQDKSGLPNDRFSAERPEGSISTLTIQRTEQRDSAMYRCASSLLVRDTDTQYFGPGTRLTVL.

This clonotype has just a few counts. The CDR3 coding sequence is TGTGCCAGCAGCCCACGGACTGAATGGGTCACCGGGGAGCTGTTTTTT. Encoded protein: CASSPRTEWVTGELFF. The V call is TRBV13, the J call TRBJ2-2; D perhaps matches TRBD2 (5 bases). V lost 5 bases, J lost 4 bases, and 17 bases lay in between. CDR3 length: 16 residues. Germline V CDR1 and CDR2: PRHDT, FYEKMQ (reference sequence).

This rearrangement joins TRBV7-9 to TRBJ1-5, with D possibly matching TRBD1 (6 bases). The CDR3 is 18 residues long. V dropped 4 bases and J dropped 5 bases, with 24 bases sitting between them. CDR1 and CDR2 from the germline V gene are SEHNR and FQNEAQ (reference sequence). In DNA, the CDR3 is TGTGCCAGCAGCTCCGGGGTGGGGGGCGTCAGATCGGATCAGCCCCAGCATTTT. It translates to CASSSGVGGVRSDQPQHF.

This clonotype was seen repeatedly, ten times or more. As DNA, the CDR3 is TGTGCCAGCAGTGTTATAGACACTTCTAGCACAGATACGCAGTATTTT. It translates to CASSVIDTSSTDTQYF. This sequence joins TRBV2 and TRBJ2-3; D is undetermined. The length of the CDR3 is 16 residues. V dropped 4 bases and J dropped 0 bases, with 14 bases sitting between them. In germline, CDR1 is SNHLY, CDR2 FYNNEI.

This clonotype was recorded a few times. The chain recombines TRBV4-3 with TRBJ1-2; D might be TRBD1 (5 bases). Deletions cut 4 bases from V and 2 bases from J, with 17 bases between. CDR3 length: 16 residues. Germline CDR1 LGHNA, CDR2 YSLEER. The CDR3 loop is CASSPGLTLGNYGYTF. The CDR3 nucleotides are TGCGCCAGCAGCCCGGGACTGACCCTGGGAAACTATGGCTACACCTTC.

The chain carries TRBV6-2 or TRBV6-3 and TRBJ2-1; no definite D call. Between the trimmed V and J ends, which lost 2 bases and 10 bases, there was a span of 6 bases. CDR3 length equals 11 residues. Germline values: CDR1 MNHEY, CDR2 SVGEGT. The CDR3 bases are TGTGCCAGCAGTTACATGGGGGAGCAGTTCTTC. Residues: CASSYMGEQFF.

This rearrangement joins TRBV19 to TRBJ1-4, with D possibly being TRBD1 (6 bases). Trimming removed 3 bases from V and 3 bases from J, with 14 bases in between. The CDR3 covers 16 residues. Germline loops: CDR1 LNHDA, CDR2 SQIVND (reference sequence). In DNA, the CDR3 is TGTGCCAGTAGTATCTGGGCAGGGGAAGCTAATGAAAAACTGTTTTTT. Its protein product is CASSIWAGEANEKLFF.

This chain connects TRBV11-2 to TRBJ1-1, with 11 bases identical to TRBD1. Per germline, CDR1 SGHAT and CDR2 FQNNGV. This CDR3 spans 17 amino acids. Losses at the gene ends were 1 base for V and 5 bases for J; bases not matched to a gene: 9. The CDR3 DNA reads as TGTGCCAGCAGCTTAGGGACAGGGGGCGCTTGGGGGACTGAAGCTTTCTTT. Translated: CASSLGTGGAWGTEAFF.

This clonotype was recorded at least ten times. The chain joins TRBV6-5 to TRBJ2-2; D uncertain. The CDR3 has 13 amino acids. The V and J ends lost 2 bases and 6 bases respectively, with 7 bases between them. The germline CDR1 and CDR2 sequences are MNHEY and SVGAGI. CDR3 amino acids: CASSYGQSGELFF. The CDR3 nucleotides are TGTGCCAGCAGTTACGGGCAGTCCGGGGAGCTGTTTTTT.

This clonotype was recorded once. The chain links TRBV4-3 to TRBJ1-2, with D tentatively TRBD1 (6 bases). V lost 0 bases and J 6 bases, leaving 14 bases between the germline ends. The CDR3 totals 15 residues. Per the germline V gene, CDR1 is LGHNA and CDR2 is YSLEER. In DNA form, the CDR3 reads TGCGCCAGCAGCCAAGATCTTGGACAGTACAATGGCTACACCTTC. Protein: CASSQDLGQYNGYTF.

This CDR3 reads CASGNGQGNIQYF. CDR3 in DNA: TGTGCCAGTGGGAACGGACAGGGAAACATTCAGTACTTC. This rearrangement joins TRBV19 to TRBJ2-4, with 8 nucleotides matching TRBD1. The CDR3 runs to 13 residues. Per the germline V gene, CDR1 is LNHDA and CDR2 is SQIVND (reference sequence). After removal of 8 bases from V and 6 bases from J, the junction contained 6 bases not matched to a gene.

This clonotype was seen many times. The chain links TRBV7-6 to TRBJ2-4, with 9 bases matching TRBD1. Germline trimming cut 5 bases from V and 9 bases from J; bases unmatched to any gene: 8. Per germline, CDR1 SGHVS and CDR2 FNYEAQ. The CDR3 runs to 14 residues. CDR3 DNA sequence: TGTGCCAGCAGCGCACCGGGACAGGGTGGCATTCAGTACTTC. The encoded protein is CASSAPGQGGIQYF.